This entry is about one T cell receptor (beta chain). Its antigen is undetermined. Primers for the PCR totalled 60 Vbeta and 13 Jbeta. Data came from immunoSEQ multiplex PCR; TCRdb stores just in-frame clones and leaves some out. The repertoire holds roughly 190,000 clones, with about nine tenths as singletons. The CDR3 length is 16 residues. From germline, CDR1 is SGHTA and CDR2 FQGNSA. V trimming: 4 bases; J trimming: 5 bases; junction bases outside the gene matches: 11. This entry belongs to a study of cytomegalovirus exposure and HLA in healthy donors. Study-wide findings and caveats: Investigators reported 150 to 200 TCR beta chains as tied to cytomegalovirus. 16,951 TCR beta sequences were associated with HLA alleles at 0.05 false discovery rate in a later analysis.

The chain has TRBV7-2 and TRBJ2-5; 9 bases match TRBD1. This sequence originates from a man aged 25 to 40 in good health and CMV-seronegative. Input material: PBMCs. CDR3 in amino acids: CASSWNRQGGWETQYF. CDR3 coding DNA: TGTGCCAGCAGCTGGAACCGACAGGGGGGTTGGGAGACCCAGTACTTC.